By share, the clone carrying this T cell receptor (beta chain) counts as large (0.1 to 1%). Survey-level TCR beta sequencing used the immunoSEQ assay. Method: immunoSEQ multiplex PCR; TCRdb's copy keeps in-frame clones and lacks some. The sample includes tens of thousands of clones, 85% to 95% of them seen just once. Germline-derived CDR1 and CDR2 are MGHRA and YSYEKL. V lost 0 bases and J lost 3, with 17 bases in between. This CDR3 is built from 17 residues. The specimen was PBMCs. The chain links TRBV4-1 to TRBJ1-1; tentative D call: TRBD1 (5 bases). This clonotype originated in a man aged 35-49 years with rheumatoid arthritis. The CDR3 loop reads CASSQDPKGRVDTEAFF. CDR3 sequence (DNA): TGCGCCAGCAGCCAAGATCCCAAGGGGAGAGTAGACACTGAAGCTTTCTTT.